This T cell receptor beta chain emerged from a study of blood T cells in healthy people across ages (dated by TCRdb to the mid-2010s). In the study overall: In model experiments, template switching captured about one uniquely barcoded TCR beta cDNA molecule for every two T cells. To track age-related changes in TCR beta repertoire diversity, the study relied on deep sequencing normalized with unique cDNA molecular identifiers. The donors were divided into four age groups: young (average 16 years), middle-aged (approximately 39), aged (about 60) and long-lived (roughly 86). Donors of different ages were randomly distributed across sequencing lanes to avoid experimental bias. For two donors (one aged 18 to 30 and one aged 80 or older), the study analyzed two additional independent replicas of 1 million unique cDNA reads from the same blood draw.

The full study reports these points: Total diversity estimates from one million sequenced T cells were considered lower bounds and underestimates. Because donor CMV infection status was unknown, age-related changes in expanded clonotypes were potentially confounded. Because profiling used bulk unsorted PBMCs, naive and antigen-experienced compartments could not be compared conclusively. The percentage of naive T cells measured by flow cytometry correlated strongly with observed TCR beta diversity. Observed TCR beta diversity per million T cells fell roughly linearly with age, and a significant reduction was already apparent by age about 38. Compared with the aged group, more naive CD4+ T cells, fewer expanded clones and increased TCR diversity were shown by the long-lived group, suggesting age selection.

Systemically healthy Caucasian individuals from Russia, over 30 in total and aged about 6 to 100 years, were included as donors. Around 10 milliliters of peripheral blood were collected from each donor into EDTA-treated Vacutainer tubes. Ficoll-Paque density-gradient centrifugation was used to isolate PBMCs, with at least 7 million obtained per sample. Trizol reagent was used to extract total RNA from PBMCs, with at least 6 micrograms per sample. The percentages of naive CD45RAhigh/CD27high T cells were determined by flow cytometry on a PBMC aliquot from every donor. To prepare the library, 5' RACE was applied. Sequencing was performed on an Illumina HiSeq 2500. A second PCR of 7 to 11 cycles was performed with a sample-barcoded 5' primer and a J-beta primer mix. A unique molecular identifier was introduced onto each TCR beta cDNA molecule by a template-switch 5' adaptor carrying 12 random nucleotides. Each sample yielded at least 2.5 million CDR3-containing paired-end reads. The Mint cDNA synthesis kit, primed by a TRBC-specific oligonucleotide, was used to synthesize first-strand cDNA from all RNA. After uracil-DNA glycosylase treatment, a first 18-cycle PCR used universal primers M1SS and BC2_uni_R on all cDNA. The authors processed their data as follows. For normalization, 1 million high-quality reads, each with a distinct molecular identifier, were randomly selected from each sample. Instead of being binned into consensus sequences, reads that shared molecular identifiers were thrown out. CDR3 identification, clonotype clustering and error correction used MiTCR with a Q25 quality threshold and the strictest error-elimination algorithm. Lower-bound total TCR beta diversity was estimated with a nonparametric unseen species model using Euler transformation. TCRdb handled the public reads itself, with Q25 trimming in fastp and clone calling in MiXCR, and kept productive beta chains. Each CDR3 protein gets just one entry, which takes the most common genes and DNA from the rows behind it. The V and J calls and clone size come from TCRdb's table, not from the authors' own analysis. A total of 700,000 or so distinct CDR3 sequences appear in this sample, 20% to 25% of them only once. The top ten clonotypes cover about 20% of the sample.

The count of this clonotype is one. Its antigen is currently not known. No base qualities exist here, and no much larger clone lies one base off it. One read alone is a weak basis. The sample comprised blood. The receptor comes from a man in his sixties or seventies in good health.

The CDR3 is CSARPQDTGELFF. The sequenced DNA is TGCAGTGCTAGACCACAAGACACCGGGGAGCTGTTTTTT. This receptor chain uses TRBV20-1 and TRBJ2-2; confidence is insufficient to name the D gene. Via the germline V gene (reference sequence), CDR1 is DFQATT and CDR2 SNEGSKA. Trimming at the junction amounts to 2 bases on V and 3 bases on J, and the germline ends lie 7 bases apart. Its CDR3 holds 13 amino acids, cysteine through phenylalanine. The kept DNA is CDR3 alone, 39 bases in frame from the first base.